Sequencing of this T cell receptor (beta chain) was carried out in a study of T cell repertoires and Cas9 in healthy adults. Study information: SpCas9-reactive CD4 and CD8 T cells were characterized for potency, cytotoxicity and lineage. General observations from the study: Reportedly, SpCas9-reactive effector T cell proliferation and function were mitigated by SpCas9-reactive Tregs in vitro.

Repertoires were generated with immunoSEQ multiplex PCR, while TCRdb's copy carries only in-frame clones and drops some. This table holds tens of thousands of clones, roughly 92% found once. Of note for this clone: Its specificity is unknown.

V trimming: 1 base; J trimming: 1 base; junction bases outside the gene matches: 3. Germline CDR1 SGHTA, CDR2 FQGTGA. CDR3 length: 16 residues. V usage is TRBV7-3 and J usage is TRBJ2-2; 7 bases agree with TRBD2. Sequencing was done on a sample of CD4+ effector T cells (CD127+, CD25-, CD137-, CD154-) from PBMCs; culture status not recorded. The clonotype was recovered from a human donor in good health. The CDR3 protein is CASSLNSGVNTGELFF. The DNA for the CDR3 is TGTGCCAGCAGCTTAAACAGCGGGGTGAACACCGGGGAGCTGTTTTTT. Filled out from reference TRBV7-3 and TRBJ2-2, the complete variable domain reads GAGVSQTPSNKVTEKGKYVELRCDPISGHTALYWYRQSLGQGPEFLIYFQGTGAADDSGLPNDRFFAVRPEGSVSTLKIQRTERGDSAVYLCASSLNSGVNTGELFFGEGSRLTVL.